The clone carrying this T cell receptor (beta chain) was counted at least ten times. The antigen is undetermined. The sample comes from a study of T cells in Graves' hyperthyroidism and ophthalmopathy. Trimming removed 6 bases from V and 0 bases from J, with 15 bases in between. Per the germline V gene, CDR1 is DFQATT and CDR2 is SNEGSKA (reference sequence). This CDR3 has 14 residues. General study results and limits: Ophthalmopathy prediction by the model preceded onset by a median 6.5 months.

The CDR3 regions of TCR beta were amplified from RNA transcripts. Initially, a first-round RT-PCR of the TCR CDR3 employed the HTBI primer set. Using its own MiXCR run on the multiplex PCR reads, TCRdb lists one record per CDR3 protein. The data show fewer than 400,000 distinct CDR3 sequences, approximately 14% seen once. The source is a woman between 18 and 30 years old with Graves' hyperthyroidism that later progressed to Graves' ophthalmopathy. Specimen: blood. The chain recombines TRBV20-1 with TRBJ2-7; perhaps TRBD2 as D (5 bases). CDR3 in amino acids: CSATTWESSYEQYF. DNA for the CDR3: TGCAGTGCCACCACTTGGGAGAGCTCCTACGAGCAGTACTTC.